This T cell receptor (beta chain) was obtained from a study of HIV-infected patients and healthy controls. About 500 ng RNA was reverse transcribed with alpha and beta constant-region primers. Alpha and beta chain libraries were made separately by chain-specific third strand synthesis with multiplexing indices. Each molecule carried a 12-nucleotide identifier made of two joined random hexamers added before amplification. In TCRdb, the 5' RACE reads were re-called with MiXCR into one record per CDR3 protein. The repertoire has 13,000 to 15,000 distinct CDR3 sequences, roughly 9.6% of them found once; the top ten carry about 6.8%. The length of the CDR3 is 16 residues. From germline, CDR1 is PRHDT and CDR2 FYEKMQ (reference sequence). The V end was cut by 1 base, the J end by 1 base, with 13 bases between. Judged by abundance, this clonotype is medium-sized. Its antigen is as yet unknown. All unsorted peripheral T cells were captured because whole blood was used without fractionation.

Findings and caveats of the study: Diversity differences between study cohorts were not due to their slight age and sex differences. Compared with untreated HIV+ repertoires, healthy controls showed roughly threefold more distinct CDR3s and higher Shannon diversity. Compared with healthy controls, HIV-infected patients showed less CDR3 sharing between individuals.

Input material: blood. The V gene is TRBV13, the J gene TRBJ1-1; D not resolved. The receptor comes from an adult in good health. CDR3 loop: CASSLASPSGNTEAFF. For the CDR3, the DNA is TGTGCCAGCAGCTTAGCCAGCCCGAGTGGGAACACTGAAGCTTTCTTT.